This T cell receptor (beta chain) was documented in a study of lymphopenia after photon versus proton radiotherapy. The study, taken as a whole, reports: Oligoclonal CD8+ Temra expansion after nadir drove photon patients' diversity drop. Post-nadir TCR diversity decline inversely tracked overall survival among those who died. Relative stability marked proton patients; photon patients lost diversity and naive cells. Only patients who died were analyzed for survival; proton advantage is unproven.

Details on this clone: Its antigen is not known.

Germline CDR1 reads SNHLY; CDR2 reads FYNNEI. This CDR3 is built from 14 residues. Profiling relied on immunoSEQ multiplex PCR, and the TCRdb table lists in-frame clones only, not all of them. The sample holds about 45,000 clones, 85% seen once. The sample in question was peripheral blood, obtained from a patient treated with photon-based radiotherapy. The chain couples TRBV2 to TRBJ2-5, with 7 bases identical to TRBD1. The J call is doubtful: the DNA matches TRBJ2-7 better. The TCR originated in a middle-aged man with gastric cancer. The DNA of the CDR3 is TGTGCCAGCACCGAGACAGGGTTGGACTACGAGCAGTACTTC. Amino acids: CASTETGLDYEQYF.